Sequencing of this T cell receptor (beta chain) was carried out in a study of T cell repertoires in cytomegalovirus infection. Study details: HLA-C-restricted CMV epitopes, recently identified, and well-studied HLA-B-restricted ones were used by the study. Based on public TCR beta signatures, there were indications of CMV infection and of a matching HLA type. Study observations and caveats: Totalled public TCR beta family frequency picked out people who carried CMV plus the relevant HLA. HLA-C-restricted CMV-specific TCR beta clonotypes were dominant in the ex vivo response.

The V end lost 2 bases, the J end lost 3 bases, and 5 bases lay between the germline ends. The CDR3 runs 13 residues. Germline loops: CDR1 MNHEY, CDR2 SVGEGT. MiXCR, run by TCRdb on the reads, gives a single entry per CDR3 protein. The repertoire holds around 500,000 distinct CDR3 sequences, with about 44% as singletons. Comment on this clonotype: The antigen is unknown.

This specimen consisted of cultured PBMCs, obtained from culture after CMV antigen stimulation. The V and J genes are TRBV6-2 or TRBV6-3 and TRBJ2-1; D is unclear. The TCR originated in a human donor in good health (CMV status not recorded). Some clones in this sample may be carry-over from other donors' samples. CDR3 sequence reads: CASSYRVYNEQFF. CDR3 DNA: TGTGCCAGCAGTTACCGGGTCTACAATGAGCAGTTCTTC.